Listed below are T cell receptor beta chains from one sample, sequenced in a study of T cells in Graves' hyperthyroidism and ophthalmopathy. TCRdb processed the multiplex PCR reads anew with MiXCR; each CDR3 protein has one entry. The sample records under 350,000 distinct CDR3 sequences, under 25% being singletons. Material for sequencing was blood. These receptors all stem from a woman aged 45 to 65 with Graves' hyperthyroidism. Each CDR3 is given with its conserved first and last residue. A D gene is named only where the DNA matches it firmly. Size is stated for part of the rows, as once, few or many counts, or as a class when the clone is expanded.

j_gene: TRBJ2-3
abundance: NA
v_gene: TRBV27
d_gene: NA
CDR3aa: CASSFRQRDTQYF
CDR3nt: TGTGCCAGCAGTTTTCGACAGAGAGATACGCAGTATTTT

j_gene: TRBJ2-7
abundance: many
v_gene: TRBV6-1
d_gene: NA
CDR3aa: CASSENGLQGHEQYF
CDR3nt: TGTGCCAGCAGTGAAAATGGGTTGCAGGGTCACGAGCAGTACTTC

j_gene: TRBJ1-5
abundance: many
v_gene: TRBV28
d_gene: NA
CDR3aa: CASSPQGWSNQPQHF
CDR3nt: TGTGCCAGCAGTCCACAGGGTTGGAGCAATCAGCCCCAGCATTTT

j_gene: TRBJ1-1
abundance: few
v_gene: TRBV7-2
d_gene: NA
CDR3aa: CASSLYTQEAFF
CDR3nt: TGTGCCAGCAGCTTATACACACAAGAAGCTTTCTTT

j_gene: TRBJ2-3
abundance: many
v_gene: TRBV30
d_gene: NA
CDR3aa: CASTISRTDTQYF
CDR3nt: TGTGCCTCGACTATTAGCCGCACAGATACGCAGTATTTT

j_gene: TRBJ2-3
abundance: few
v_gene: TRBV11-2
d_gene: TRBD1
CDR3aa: CASSARTGPSTDTQYF
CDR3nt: TGTGCCAGCAGCGCCCGGACAGGGCCTAGCACAGATACGCAGTATTTT

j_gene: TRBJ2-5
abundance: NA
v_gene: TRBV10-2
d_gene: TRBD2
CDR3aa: CASSVTSGRASETQYF
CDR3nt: TGCGCCAGCAGTGTAACTAGCGGGAGAGCATCGGAGACCCAGTACTTC

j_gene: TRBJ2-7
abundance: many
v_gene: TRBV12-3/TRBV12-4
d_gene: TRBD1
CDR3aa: CASSRTGLYEQYF
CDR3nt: TGTGCCAGCAGTCGGACAGGGCTCTACGAGCAGTACTTC

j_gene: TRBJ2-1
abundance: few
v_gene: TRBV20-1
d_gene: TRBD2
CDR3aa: CSALESGRRYNEQFF
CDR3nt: TGCAGTGCTTTGGAAAGCGGGAGACGGTACAATGAGCAGTTCTTC

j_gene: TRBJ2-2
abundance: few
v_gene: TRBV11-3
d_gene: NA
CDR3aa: CASSSKAIGELFF
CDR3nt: TGTGCCAGCAGCTCCAAGGCAATCGGGGAGCTGTTTTTT

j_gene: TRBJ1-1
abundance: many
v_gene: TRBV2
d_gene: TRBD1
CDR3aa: CASSEARGQRNTEAFF
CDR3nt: TGTGCCAGCAGTGAAGCGCGGGGACAGAGAAACACTGAAGCTTTCTTT

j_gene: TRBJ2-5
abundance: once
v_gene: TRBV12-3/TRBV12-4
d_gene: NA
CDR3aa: CASSLDGGGWETQYF
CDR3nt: TGTGCCAGCAGTCTCGACGGAGGTGGGTGGGAGACCCAGTACTTC

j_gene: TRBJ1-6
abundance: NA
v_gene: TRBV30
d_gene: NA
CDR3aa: CAWRRPGHLNSPLHF
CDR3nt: TGTGCCTGGAGGCGACCGGGACACCTTAATTCACCCCTCCACTTT